This TCR beta chain was captured by sequencing in a study of a mutant IDH1 vaccine in newly diagnosed glioma. Study information: In some groups vaccination began 4-6 weeks post-radiotherapy; others received it with temozolomide. Patients under treatment included 62.5% males and 37.5% females and had a mean age of around 43 years. General study points: Shifts in the top peripheral T cell clonotypes seemed unrelated to pseudoprogression.

V was trimmed by 3 bases and J by 1 base, leaving 10 bases between them. Per the germline V gene, CDR1 is SGHRS and CDR2 is YFSETQ. The CDR3 covers 14 residues. Comment on this clone: Its specificity is not known.

Time point defined: week 35, safety follow-up. Vaccination comprised doses that each held 300 ug of mutant IDH1 20-mer peptide, plus topical imiquimod. The study enrolled donors with new WHO grade 3 or 4 IDH1-mutant, ATRX-lost astrocytomas. Assay: immunoSEQ multiplex PCR; the TCRdb copy retains only in-frame clones and omits some. This table holds approximately 60,000 clones, roughly 74% found once. Sequenced material: PBMCs, taken from a glioma patient whose treatment included an IDH1 peptide vaccine. The sequence came from a man between 45 and 60 years old with glioma. The chain carries TRBV5-1 and TRBJ1-1; the D gene is possibly TRBD1 (5 bases). CDR3 coding DNA: TGCGCCAGCAGCTGGGGGGAGAAGAACACTGAAGCTTTCTTT. Its protein product is CASSWGEKNTEAFF.